This T cell receptor beta chain was sequenced in a study of blood T cells in healthy people across ages. Notes on the study in general: Underestimates were what the diversity estimates from one million T cells were considered to be. PBMCs were not sorted, which prevented a conclusive comparison of naive versus antigen-experienced cells.

Through a sample-barcoded 5' primer and a J-beta primer mix, a second PCR was run for 7 to 11 cycles. TCRdb itself ran the 5' RACE reads through MiXCR, one entry per CDR3 protein. The sample shows around 520,000 distinct CDR3 sequences, about 27% of them seen only once. This clonotype occurred a few times. Its target is unknown. In addition, the sample was reused for a study of T cells of mothers and their children. That work states: Extracted RNA, in its entirety, went into cDNA synthesis at about 1.6 ug per 15 ul.

The specimen sequenced was blood. The receptor was derived from a boy aged 2-9 years in good health.

The CDR3 reads CASMPGQGANEQFF. The DNA for the CDR3 is TGTGCCAGCATGCCGGGACAGGGGGCCAATGAGCAGTTCTTC. V is TRBV7-8 and J is TRBJ2-5; 12 nucleotides align to TRBD1. The assigned J gene may be wrong: the sequence end matches TRBJ2-1 better. This CDR3 region has 14 residues. Germline V gene sequence: CDR1 SGHVS, CDR2 FQNEAQ.